The 5 T cell receptor beta chains below all came from one sample that was sequenced in a study of identical twins. TCRdb passed the 5' RACE reads through MiXCR, listing each CDR3 protein once. The table includes 600,000 to 850,000 distinct CDR3 sequences, roughly 20% detected once. The same specimen was also included in a second study, on T cells expressing NK-cell markers.

Sequencing was carried out using PBMCs. These receptors were obtained from a young woman in good health.

This chain joins TRBV29-1 and TRBJ2-7, with D hard to call. Germline loops: CDR1 SQVTM, CDR2 ANQGSEA. With 4 bases removed from V and 7 bases from J, the gap between germline ends came to 8 bases. The CDR3 runs 10 residues. The CDR3 bases are TGCAGCGTTGTAAGAGGAGAGCAGTACTTC. This gives the protein CSVVRGEQYF.

The chain links TRBV15 to TRBJ1-2, with unresolved D. V was trimmed by 8 bases and J by 6 bases, leaving 22 bases between them. Germline assignment: CDR1 LNHNV and CDR2 YYDKDF (reference sequence). CDR3 length: 15 amino acids. The DNA for the CDR3 is TGTGCCACCTGGAGCTCACGAGACGGCAGTGATGGCTACACCTTC. The encoded protein is CATWSSRDGSDGYTF.

This clonotype was seen a handful of times. The genes are TRBV6-4 and TRBJ2-1; TRBD2 might be the D (5 bases). The germline V gene encodes CDR1 MRHNA and CDR2 SNTAGT. The CDR3 is 16 residues long. V was shortened by 0 bases and J by 2 bases, with 11 bases between the two germline ends. Here the CDR3 DNA reads TGTGCCAGCAGTGACTCGAGAGGGCCCCCCTACAATGAGCAGTTCTTC. Translation gives CASSDSRGPPYNEQFF.

This clonotype was seen repeatedly, ten times or more. This chain joins TRBV29-1 and TRBJ2-1; 8 positions agree with TRBD2. CDR3 length: 13 amino acids. V lost 8 bases, J lost 2 bases, and 5 bases stayed unmatched. Germline V lookup: CDR1 SQVTM, CDR2 ANQGSEA. The CDR3 here is CSTQRGTYNEQFF. In nucleotides, the CDR3 is TGCAGCACGCAGCGGGGGACCTACAATGAGCAGTTCTTC.

J is TRBJ1-1 and V is TRBV4-2; TRBD1 might be the D (5 bases). Trimming stripped 7 bases from V and 1 base from J, with 16 bases between. CDR1 is LGHNA and CDR2 is YNFKEQ in the germline V gene. The CDR3 is 15 residues long. In nucleotides, the CDR3 is TGTGCCAGCACCCCCTGGGGGGAAAGGAACACTGAAGCTTTCTTT. As protein: CASTPWGERNTEAFF.